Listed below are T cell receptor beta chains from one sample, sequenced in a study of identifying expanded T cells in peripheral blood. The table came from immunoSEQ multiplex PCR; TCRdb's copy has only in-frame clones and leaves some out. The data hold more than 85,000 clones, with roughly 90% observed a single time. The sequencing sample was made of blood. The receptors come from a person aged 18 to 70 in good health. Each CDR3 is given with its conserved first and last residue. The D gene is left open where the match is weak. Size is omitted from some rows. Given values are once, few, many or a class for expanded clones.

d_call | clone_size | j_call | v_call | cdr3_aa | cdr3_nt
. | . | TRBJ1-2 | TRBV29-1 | CSVVGPPYGYTF | TGCAGCGTTGTGGGACCGCCATATGGCTACACCTTC
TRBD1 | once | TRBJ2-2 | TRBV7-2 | CASSSWGGTGGSTGELFF | TGTGCCAGCAGCTCCTGGGGCGGGACAGGTGGTAGCACCGGGGAGCTGTTTTTT
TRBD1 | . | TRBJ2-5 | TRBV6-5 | CASSTRDSQETQYF | TGTGCCAGCAGCACCCGGGACAGCCAAGAGACCCAGTACTTC
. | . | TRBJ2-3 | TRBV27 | CASSLSILSRQYF | TGTGCCAGCAGTTTATCGATCCTCTCGCGGCAGTATTTT
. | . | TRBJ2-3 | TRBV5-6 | CASSLSSDTQYF | TGTGCCAGCAGCTTGTCTTCAGATACGCAGTATTTT
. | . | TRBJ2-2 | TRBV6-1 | CASSAPGEDTGELFF | TGTGCCAGCAGTGCCCCCGGGGAAGACACCGGGGAGCTGTTTTTT
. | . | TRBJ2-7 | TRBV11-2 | CASSLGTAYEQYF | TGTGCCAGCAGCTTAGGTACCGCCTACGAGCAGTACTTC
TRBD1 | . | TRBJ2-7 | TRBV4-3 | CASSPAMGQRQGEQYF | TGCGCCAGCAGCCCAGCCATGGGACAACGACAGGGCGAGCAGTACTTC
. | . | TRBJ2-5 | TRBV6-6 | CASREQGLGETQYF | TGTGCCAGCAGGGAACAGGGTTTGGGGGAGACCCAGTACTTC
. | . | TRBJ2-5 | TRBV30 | CAWRPTSKTQYF | TGTGCCTGGAGACCGACTAGTAAGACCCAGTACTTC
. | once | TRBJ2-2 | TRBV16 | CASRSQIGTTGELFF | TGTGCCAGCAGAAGCCAAATAGGGACCACCGGGGAGCTGTTTTTT
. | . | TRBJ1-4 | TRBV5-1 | CASSIGGENEKLFF | TGCGCCAGCTCGATAGGGGGGGAAAACGAAAAACTGTTTTTT
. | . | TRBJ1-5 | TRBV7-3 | CASSLGVRSNQPQHF | TGTGCCAGCAGCTTGGGAGTCCGGAGCAATCAGCCCCAGCATTTT
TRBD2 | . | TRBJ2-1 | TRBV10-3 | CAISESLGVRLAGVDEQFF | TGTGCCATCAGTGAGTCATTAGGGGTGCGACTAGCGGGAGTTGATGAGCAGTTCTTC
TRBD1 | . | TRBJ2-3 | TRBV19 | CASKTTGGVWDTQYF | TGTGCCAGTAAGACGACAGGGGGCGTCTGGGATACGCAGTATTTT
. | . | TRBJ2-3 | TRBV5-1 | CASSLVGAGDTQYF | TGCGCCAGCAGCTTGGTAGGGGCGGGAGATACGCAGTATTTT
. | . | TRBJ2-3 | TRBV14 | CASSQEWRTDTQYF | TGTGCCAGCAGCCAAGAATGGAGAACGGATACGCAGTATTTT
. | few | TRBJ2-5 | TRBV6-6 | CASSNSLGLGTQYF | TGTGCCAGCAGTAACTCACTAGGTCTCGGGACCCAGTACTTC
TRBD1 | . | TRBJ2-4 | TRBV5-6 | CASSQIQGAKNIQYF | TGTGCCAGCAGCCAAATACAGGGGGCCAAAAACATTCAGTACTTC
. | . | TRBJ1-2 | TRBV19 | CASSPGGRIYGYTF | TGTGCCAGTTCCCCCGGGGGGAGAATCTATGGCTACACCTTC
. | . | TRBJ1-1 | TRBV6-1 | CASSEERGHTEAFF | TGTGCCAGCAGTGAAGAAAGGGGTCACACTGAAGCTTTCTTT
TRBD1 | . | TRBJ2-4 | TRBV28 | CASSEQGAAKNIQYF | TGTGCCAGCAGTGAACAGGGGGCGGCCAAAAACATTCAGTACTTC
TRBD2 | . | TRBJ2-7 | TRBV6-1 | CASMTSGGSSYEQYF | TGTGCCAGCATGACTAGCGGGGGGAGCTCCTACGAGCAGTACTTC
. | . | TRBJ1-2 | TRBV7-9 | CASSLDKNYGYTF | TGTGCCAGCAGCTTAGATAAGAACTATGGCTACACCTTC
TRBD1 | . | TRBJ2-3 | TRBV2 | CASSGQGSRTDTQYF | TGTGCCAGCAGTGGACAGGGATCTCGCACAGATACGCAGTATTTT
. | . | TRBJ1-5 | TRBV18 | CASSPLPDLGPQHF | TGTGCCAGCTCACCACTGCCCGACCTTGGGCCCCAGCATTTT
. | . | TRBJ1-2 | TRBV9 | CASSVGGNPYGYTF | TGTGCCAGCAGCGTAGGTGGCAATCCCTATGGCTACACCTTC
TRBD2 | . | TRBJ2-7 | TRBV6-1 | CASRSGRVGEQYF | TGTGCCAGCCGTAGCGGGAGAGTAGGCGAGCAGTACTTC
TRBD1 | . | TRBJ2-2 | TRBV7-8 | CASSSGQTNTGELFF | TGTGCCAGCAGCTCGGGACAGACAAACACCGGGGAGCTGTTTTTT
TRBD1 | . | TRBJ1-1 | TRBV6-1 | CASSGSGGLTEAFF | TGTGCCAGCAGTGGCTCAGGGGGTTTAACTGAAGCTTTCTTT
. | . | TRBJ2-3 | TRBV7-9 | CASSLRPRTTDTQYF | TGTGCCAGCAGCTTAAGGCCAAGGACCACAGATACGCAGTATTTT
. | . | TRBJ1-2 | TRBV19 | CASSKDSEYGYTF | TGTGCCAGTAGTAAAGACAGCGAATATGGCTACACCTTC
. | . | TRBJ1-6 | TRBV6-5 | CASSSWSPLHF | TGTGCCAGCAGTTCATGGTCACCCCTCCACTTT
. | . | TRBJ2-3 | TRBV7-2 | CASANVGPRDTQYF | TGTGCCAGCGCCAACGTCGGCCCCAGGGATACGCAGTATTTT
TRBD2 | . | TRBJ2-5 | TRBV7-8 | CASSLVLAGGWKTQYF | TGTGCCAGCAGCCTGGTACTAGCGGGAGGGTGGAAGACCCAGTACTTC
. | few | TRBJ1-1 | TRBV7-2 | CASSLNTEAFF | TGTGCCAGCAGCTTAAACACTGAAGCTTTCTTT
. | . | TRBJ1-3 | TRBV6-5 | CASSPQGNGNTIYF | TGTGCCAGCAGTCCACAGGGAAACGGAAACACCATATATTTT
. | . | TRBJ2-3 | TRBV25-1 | CASSERGGFTDTQYF | TGTGCCAGCAGTGAACGTGGCGGGTTTACAGATACGCAGTATTTT
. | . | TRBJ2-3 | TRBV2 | CASSGSGDTQYF | TGTGCCAGCAGTGGATCGGGAGATACGCAGTATTTT
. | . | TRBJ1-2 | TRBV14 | CASSQDTKQYGYTF | TGTGCCAGCAGCCAAGATACGAAACAGTATGGCTACACCTTC
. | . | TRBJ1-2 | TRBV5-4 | CASSGGPRVYGYTF | TGTGCCAGCAGCGGGGGGCCTAGGGTGTATGGCTACACCTTC
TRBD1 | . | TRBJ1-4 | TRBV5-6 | CASSLQGLNEKLFF | TGTGCCAGCAGCTTACAGGGGCTGAATGAAAAACTGTTTTTT
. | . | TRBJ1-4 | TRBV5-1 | CASSLRFGERDEKLFF | TGCGCCAGCAGCTTGAGGTTTGGGGAAAGGGATGAAAAACTGTTTTTT
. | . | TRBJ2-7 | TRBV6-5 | CASSSQGTLAYEQYF | TGTGCCAGCAGTAGCCAGGGGACTTTAGCCTACGAGCAGTACTTC
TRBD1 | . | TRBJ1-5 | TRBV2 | CASSAPGGMNQPQHF | TGTGCCAGCAGTGCTCCAGGGGGGATGAATCAGCCCCAGCATTTT
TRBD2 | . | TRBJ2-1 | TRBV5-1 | CASTASGRRGNEQFF | TGCGCCAGCACGGCTAGCGGGAGGAGGGGGAATGAGCAGTTCTTC
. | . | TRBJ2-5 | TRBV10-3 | CAVGSQETQYF | TGTGCCGTCGGGAGTCAGGAGACCCAGTACTTC
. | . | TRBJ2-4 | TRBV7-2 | CASTPAVLAKNIQYF | TGTGCCAGCACCCCAGCGGTTTTAGCCAAAAACATTCAGTACTTC
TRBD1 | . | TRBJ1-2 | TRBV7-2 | CASSLGRGQANYGYTF | TGTGCCAGCAGCTTAGGAAGGGGACAGGCTAACTATGGCTACACCTTC
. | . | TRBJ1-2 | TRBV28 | CASSSLTGPSGYGYTF | TGTGCCAGCAGTTCTCTGACGGGACCTTCTGGCTATGGCTACACCTTC
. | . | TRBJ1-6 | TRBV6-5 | CASSSTGFEPLHF | TGTGCCAGCAGTTCGACCGGGTTTGAGCCCCTCCACTTT